One T cell receptor beta chain is described in this entry. V lost 5 bases, J lost 4 bases, and 8 bases stayed unmatched. This CDR3 comprises 15 residues. CDR1 is SGHTA, CDR2 FQGNSA, per germline. Original handling: How many nucleated cells were present was estimated from reference gene primer amplification. Clones were sequenced by immunoSEQ multiplex PCR, and TCRdb holds only the in-frame ones, with some missing. D and trimming were read from the DNA, whereas the V and J calls and clone size are those reported in that table. Here the sample spans about 170,000 clones, around 86% being singletons. The data were taken from a study of blood T cell repertoires in COVID-19. Across the whole study: The origin of the acute and convalescent COVID-19 samples was the United States, Italy and Spain.

The chain has TRBV7-2 and TRBJ1-1, with TRBD1 matching 9 bases. The sequenced sample consisted of peripheral blood. The clonotype was recovered from an elderly woman in a cohort sampled during active or convalescent COVID-19. Here the CDR3 DNA reads TGTGCCAGCAGCCCCGGGACAGGGAGGGGCACTGAAGCTTTCTTT. It encodes CASSPGTGRGTEAFF.